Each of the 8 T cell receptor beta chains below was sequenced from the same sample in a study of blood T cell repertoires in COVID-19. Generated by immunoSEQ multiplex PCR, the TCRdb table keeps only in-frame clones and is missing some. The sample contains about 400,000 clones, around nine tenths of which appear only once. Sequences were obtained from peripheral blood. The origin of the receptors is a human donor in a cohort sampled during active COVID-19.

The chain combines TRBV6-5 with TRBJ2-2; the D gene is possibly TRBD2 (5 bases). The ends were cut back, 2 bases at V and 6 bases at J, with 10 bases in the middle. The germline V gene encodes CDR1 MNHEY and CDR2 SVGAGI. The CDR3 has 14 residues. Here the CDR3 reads CASSYAEGPGELFF. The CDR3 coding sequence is TGTGCCAGCAGTTACGCCGAGGGTCCCGGGGAGCTGTTTTTT.

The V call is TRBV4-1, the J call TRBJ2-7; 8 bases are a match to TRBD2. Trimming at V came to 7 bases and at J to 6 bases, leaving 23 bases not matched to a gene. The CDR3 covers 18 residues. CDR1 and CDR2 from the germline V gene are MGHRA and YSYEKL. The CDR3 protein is CASTPSGGEVFLGGEQYF. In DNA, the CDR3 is TGCGCCAGCACACCCTCGGGGGGGGAGGTCTTTCTTGGTGGCGAGCAGTACTTC.

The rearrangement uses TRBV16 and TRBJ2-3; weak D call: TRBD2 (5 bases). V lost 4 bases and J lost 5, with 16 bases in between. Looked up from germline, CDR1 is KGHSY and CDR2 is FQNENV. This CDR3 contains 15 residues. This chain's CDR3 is CASSPRLRERDTQYF. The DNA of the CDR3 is TGTGCCAGCAGCCCCCGATTAAGGGAGCGAGATACGCAGTATTTT. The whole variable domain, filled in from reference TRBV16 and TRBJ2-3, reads GEEVAQTPKHLVRGEGQKAKLYCAPIKGHSYVFWYQQVLKNEFKFLISFQNENVFDETGMPKERFSAKCLPNSPCSLEIQATKLEDSAVYFCASSPRLRERDTQYFGPGTRLTVL.

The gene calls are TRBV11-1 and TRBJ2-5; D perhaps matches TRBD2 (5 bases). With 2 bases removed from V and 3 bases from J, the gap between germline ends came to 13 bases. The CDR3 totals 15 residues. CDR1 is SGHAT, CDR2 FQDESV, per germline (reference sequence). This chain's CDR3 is CASSLRTGGKETQYF. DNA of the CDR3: TGTGCCAGCAGCTTAAGGACTGGTGGCAAAGAGACCCAGTACTTC.

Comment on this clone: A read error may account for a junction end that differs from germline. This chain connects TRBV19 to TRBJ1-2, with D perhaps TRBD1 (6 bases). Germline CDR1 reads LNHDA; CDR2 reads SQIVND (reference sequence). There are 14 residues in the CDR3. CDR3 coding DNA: TGTGCCAGCAGTAAGGACAGCAGAAACTATGGCTACACCTTC. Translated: CASSKDSRNYGYTF.

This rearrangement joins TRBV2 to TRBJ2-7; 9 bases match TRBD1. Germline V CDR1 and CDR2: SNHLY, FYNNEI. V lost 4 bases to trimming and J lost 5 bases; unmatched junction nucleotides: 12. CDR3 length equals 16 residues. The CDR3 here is CASSGSQGQGMDEQYF. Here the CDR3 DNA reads TGTGCCAGCAGTGGATCGCAGGGACAGGGTATGGACGAGCAGTACTTC. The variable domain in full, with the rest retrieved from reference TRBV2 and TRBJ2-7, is EPEVTQTPSHQVTQMGQEVILRCVPISNHLYFYWYRQILGQKVEFLVSFYNNEISEKSEIFDDQFSVERPDGSNFTLKIRSTKLEDSAMYFCASSGSQGQGMDEQYFGPGTRLTVT.

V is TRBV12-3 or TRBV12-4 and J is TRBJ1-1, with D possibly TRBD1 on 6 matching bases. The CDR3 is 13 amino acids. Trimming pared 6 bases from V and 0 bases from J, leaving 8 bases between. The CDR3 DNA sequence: TGTGCCAGCAGACAGGGTGTGAACACTGAAGCTTTCTTT. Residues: CASRQGVNTEAFF.

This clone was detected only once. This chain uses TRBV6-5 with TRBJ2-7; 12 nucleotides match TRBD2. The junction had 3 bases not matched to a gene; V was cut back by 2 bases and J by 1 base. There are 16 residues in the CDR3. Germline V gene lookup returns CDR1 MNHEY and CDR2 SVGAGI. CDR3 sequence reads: CASSYATSGGSYEQYF. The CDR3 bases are TGTGCCAGCAGTTACGCCACTAGCGGGGGGTCCTACGAGCAGTACTTC.